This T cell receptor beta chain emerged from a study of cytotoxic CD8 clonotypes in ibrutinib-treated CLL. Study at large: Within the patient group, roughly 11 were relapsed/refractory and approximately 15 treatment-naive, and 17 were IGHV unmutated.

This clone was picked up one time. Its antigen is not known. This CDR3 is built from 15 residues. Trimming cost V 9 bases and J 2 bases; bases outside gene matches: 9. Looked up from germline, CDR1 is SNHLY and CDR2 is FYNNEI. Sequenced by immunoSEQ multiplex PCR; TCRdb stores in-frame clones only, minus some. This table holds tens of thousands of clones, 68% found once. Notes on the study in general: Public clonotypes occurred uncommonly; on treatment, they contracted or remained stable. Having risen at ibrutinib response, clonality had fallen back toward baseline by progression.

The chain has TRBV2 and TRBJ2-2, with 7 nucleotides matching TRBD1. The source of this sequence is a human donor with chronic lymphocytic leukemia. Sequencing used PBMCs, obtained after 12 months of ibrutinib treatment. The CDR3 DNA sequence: TGTGCCAGGAGCCCCGGGACAGTTAACACCGGGGAGCTGTTTTTT. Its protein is CARSPGTVNTGELFF. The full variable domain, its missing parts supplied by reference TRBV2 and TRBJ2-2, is EPEVTQTPSHQVTQMGQEVILRCVPISNHLYFYWYRQILGQKVEFLVSFYNNEISEKSEIFDDQFSVERPDGSNFTLKIRSTKLEDSAMYFCARSPGTVNTGELFFGEGSRLTVL.